This T cell receptor (beta chain) is drawn from a study of cytotoxic CD8 clonotypes in ibrutinib-treated CLL. Study-wide background: Partial responders around 25, complete 2; some 12 progressed and approximately 15 stayed in remission by median roughly 6 years. Productive templates per sample averaged roughly 250,000; productive rearrangements, 80,000 to 95,000.

Assay: immunoSEQ multiplex PCR; the TCRdb copy retains only in-frame clones and omits some. The data hold about 29,000 clones, with about 76% observed a single time. V lost 5 bases to trimming and J lost 0 bases, with 12 bases between them. The CDR3 runs 15 residues. CDR1 and CDR2 from the germline V gene are SEHNR and FQNEAQ (reference sequence). The receptor's source is a human donor with chronic lymphocytic leukemia. This chain links TRBV7-9 with TRBJ2-3, with no clear D. Sequencing used PBMCs, obtained after 36 months of ibrutinib treatment. CDR3 region: CASSRSAASTDTQYF. CDR3 sequence (DNA): TGTGCCAGCAGCCGCTCCGCGGCTAGCACAGATACGCAGTATTTT.